This TCR beta chain was sequenced for a study of Ad26.COV2.S vaccination and SARS-CoV-2 variants. Comments on this clone: What it recognizes is unknown.

This CDR3 comprises 15 residues. CDR1 and CDR2 (germline): MNHGY, SAAAGT. V dropped 6 bases and J dropped 3; count of bases not matched to a gene: 6. Findings and caveats of the study: Across vaccine and placebo recipients, the breadth of non-spike TCRs was similar. Placebo recipients trailed vaccine recipients in spike-specific TCR breadth. TCR breadth and depth analyses may have underestimated total T cell responses. The authors reported substantial breadth in spike-specific CD8+ and CD4+ T cell responses after vaccination.

Profiling relied on immunoSEQ multiplex PCR, and the TCRdb table lists in-frame clones only, not all of them. This sample has 350,000 to 450,000 clones, with about 90% found just once. The sequence came from a human donor who had recovered from COVID-19. Sequencing used peripheral blood, obtained after recovery from COVID-19. The chain recombines TRBV6-8 with TRBJ2-3, with 10 bases lining up with TRBD1. The CDR3 bases are TGTGCCAGCAGGACAGGGGGCAGAAGGACAGATACGCAGTATTTT. Its protein product is CASRTGGRRTDTQYF.